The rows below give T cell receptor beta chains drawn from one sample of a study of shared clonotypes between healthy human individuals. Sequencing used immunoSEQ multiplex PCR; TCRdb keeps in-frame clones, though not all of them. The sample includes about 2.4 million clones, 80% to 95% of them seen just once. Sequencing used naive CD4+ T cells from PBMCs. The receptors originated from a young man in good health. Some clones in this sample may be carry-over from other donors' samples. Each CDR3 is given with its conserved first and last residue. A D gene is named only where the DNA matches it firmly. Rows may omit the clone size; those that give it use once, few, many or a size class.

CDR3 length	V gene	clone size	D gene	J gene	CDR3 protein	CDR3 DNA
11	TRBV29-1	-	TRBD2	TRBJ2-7	CSVGGFYEQYF	TGCAGCGTGGGAGGGTTCTACGAGCAGTACTTC
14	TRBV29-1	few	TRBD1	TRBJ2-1	CSVGKGQVGNEQFF	TGCAGCGTGGGAAAGGGACAGGTCGGGAATGAGCAGTTCTTC
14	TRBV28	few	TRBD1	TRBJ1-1	CASSSRTGNTEAFF	TGTGCCAGCAGTTCCCGGACAGGGAACACTGAAGCTTTCTTT
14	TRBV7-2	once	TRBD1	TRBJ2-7	CASSPGQGLYEQYF	TGTGCCAGCAGCCCGGGACAGGGGCTCTACGAGCAGTACTTC
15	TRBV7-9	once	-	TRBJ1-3	CASSLGMATGNTIYF	TGTGCCAGCAGCTTAGGCATGGCCACTGGAAACACCATATATTTT
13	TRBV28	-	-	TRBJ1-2	CASSPTVNYGYTF	TGTGCCAGCAGCCCGACAGTTAACTATGGCTACACCTTC
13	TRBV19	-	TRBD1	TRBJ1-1	CAISGQGATEAFF	TGTGCCATATCGGGACAGGGGGCCACTGAAGCTTTCTTT
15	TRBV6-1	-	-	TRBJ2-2	CASSVSATNTGELFF	TGTGCCAGCAGTGTGTCTGCCACGAACACCGGGGAGCTGTTTTTT
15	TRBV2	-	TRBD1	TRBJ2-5	CASSYNRGQGETQYF	TGTGCCAGCAGCTACAACAGGGGGCAGGGGGAGACCCAGTACTTC
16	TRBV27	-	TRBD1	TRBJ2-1	CASSQIRDRLYNEQFF	TGTGCCAGCAGTCAGATCCGGGACAGGCTGTACAATGAGCAGTTCTTC
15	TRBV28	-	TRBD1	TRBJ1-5	CASSSAGTGNQPQHF	TGTGCCAGCAGTTCCGCCGGGACAGGCAATCAGCCCCAGCATTTT
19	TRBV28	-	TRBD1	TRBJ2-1	CASIGRDRGREGAYNEQFF	TGTGCCTCAATCGGCCGGGACAGGGGGCGAGAGGGCGCCTACAATGAGCAGTTCTTC
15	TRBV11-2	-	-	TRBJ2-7	CASSLGSGPSYEQYF	TGTGCCAGCAGCTTAGGAAGCGGGCCCTCCTACGAGCAGTACTTC
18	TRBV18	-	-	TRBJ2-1	CASSPRSSSASSYNEQFF	TGTGCCAGCTCACCACGGTCGTCGAGCGCCTCCTCCTACAATGAGCAGTTCTTC
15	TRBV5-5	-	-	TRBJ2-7	CASSSGPFDGYEQYF	TGTGCCAGCAGCTCCGGGCCGTTCGATGGCTACGAGCAGTACTTC
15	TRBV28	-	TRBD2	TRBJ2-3	CASRTSGIATDTQYF	TGTGCCAGTCGGACTAGCGGGATTGCGACAGATACGCAGTATTTT
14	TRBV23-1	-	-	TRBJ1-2	CASSRNRVWEGYTF	TGCGCCAGCAGTCGAAACAGGGTTTGGGAAGGCTACACCTTC
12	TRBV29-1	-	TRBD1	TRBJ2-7	CSAGQGAPEQYF	TGCAGCGCAGGACAGGGGGCGCCCGAGCAGTACTTC
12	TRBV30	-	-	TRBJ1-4	CAWSVSPPELFF	TGTGCCTGGAGTGTAAGTCCCCCGGAACTGTTTTTT
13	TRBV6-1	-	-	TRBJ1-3	CASRSGSGNTIYF	TGTGCCAGCAGGTCAGGCTCTGGAAACACCATATATTTT
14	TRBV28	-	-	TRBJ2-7	CASSWAGRTARQYF	TGTGCCAGCAGTTGGGCGGGACGGACGGCTAGGCAGTACTTC
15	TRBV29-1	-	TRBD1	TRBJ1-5	CSVVLGGRRDQPQHF	TGCAGCGTTGTTTTAGGGGGCCGTAGGGATCAGCCCCAGCATTTT
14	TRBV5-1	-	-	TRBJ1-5	CASSHGSGNQPQHF	TGCGCCAGCAGCCATGGTTCGGGCAATCAGCCCCAGCATTTT
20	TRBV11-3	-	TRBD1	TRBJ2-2	CASSPGQGLGLAGRTGELFF	TGTGCCAGCAGCCCCGGACAGGGATTGGGGCTAGCCGGACGGACCGGGGAGCTGTTTTTT
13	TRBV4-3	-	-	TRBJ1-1	CASSLTGRTEAFF	TGCGCCAGCAGCCTCACGGGACGGACTGAAGCTTTCTTT
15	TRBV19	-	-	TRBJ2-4	CASRPPPGRQSIQYF	TGTGCCAGTAGGCCTCCACCGGGACGACAGTCCATTCAGTACTTC
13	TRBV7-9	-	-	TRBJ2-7	CASGRQRGYEQYF	TGTGCCAGCGGGCGACAGAGAGGCTACGAGCAGTACTTC
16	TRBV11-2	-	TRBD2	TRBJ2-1	CASSDPRSGGYNEQFF	TGTGCCAGCAGCGACCCGAGATCGGGGGGCTACAATGAGCAGTTCTTC
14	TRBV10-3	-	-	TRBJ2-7	CAISESAGSYEQYF	TGTGCCATCAGTGAGTCTGCGGGTTCCTACGAGCAGTACTTC
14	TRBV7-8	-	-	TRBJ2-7	CASSFIQGSYEQYF	TGTGCCAGCAGCTTTATCCAGGGGTCCTACGAGCAGTACTTC
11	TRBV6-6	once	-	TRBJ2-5	CASSGTETQYF	TGTGCCAGCAGCGGGACTGAGACCCAGTACTTC
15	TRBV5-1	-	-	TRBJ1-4	CASSWARQENEKLFF	TGCGCCAGCAGCTGGGCCAGACAAGAGAATGAAAAACTGTTTTTT
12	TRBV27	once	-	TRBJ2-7	CASSPASYEQYF	TGTGCCAGCAGTCCTGCATCCTACGAGCAGTACTTC